Reported below is one TCR beta chain. This entry comes from a study of blood T cell repertoires in COVID-19. Study-wide context: From T cells, B-cell-depleted T cells, or PBMCs came the material, which was cDNA or gDNA.

Here immunoSEQ multiplex PCR was the method, and the copy in TCRdb shows in-frame clones only, minus some. The sample yields 200,000 to 250,000 clones, 80% to 90% seen once. CDR3 length: 14 residues. The germline V and J ends were trimmed by 2 bases and 2 bases, with 8 bases remaining between them. CDR1 is SGDLS, CDR2 YYNGEE, per germline. The age range of participants was 18 to 89 years, with residence in about two dozen US areas. The TCR originated in a woman aged 45-59 years with acute COVID-19. Sequenced sample: PBMCs or T cells enriched from blood (not recorded which). The chain is built from TRBV9 and TRBJ1-5; D gene unclear. CDR3 DNA sequence: TGTGCCAGCAGCGTCGGGCGGGGCAATCAGCCCCAGCATTTT. Its translation is CASSVGRGNQPQHF.